This entry features one T cell receptor (beta chain) sequence. The data were obtained in a study of T cell responses to AZD1222 COVID-19 vaccine. Libraries were prepared by immunoSEQ multiplex PCR; TCRdb keeps only in-frame clonotypes and omits some of them. The table lists 95,000 to 100,000 clones, 88% of them singletons. Combined were second doses at about 4 or about 12 weeks. Sequenced here: peripheral blood, sampled 28 days after the second AZD1222 dose. The TCR sequence derives from an adult who received the AZD1222 COVID-19 vaccine.

The CDR3 sequence: CAWSVSGSVNQPQHF. DNA for the CDR3: TGTGCCTGGAGTGTATCGGGATCCGTAAATCAGCCCCAGCATTTT. The V gene is TRBV30, the J gene TRBJ1-5; D not resolved. The CDR3 covers 15 residues. The germline CDR1 and CDR2 sequences are GTSNPN and SVGIG (reference sequence). Trimming cost V 0 bases and J 4 bases, with 13 bases left between them.